What follows describes a single TCR beta chain. Antigen specificity is unknown. The data are from a study of T cell repertoires in cytomegalovirus infection. Turning to the study itself: Peptides in the study included HLA-C-restricted and HLA-B-restricted CMV epitopes. CMV infection plus the matching HLA type was flagged by public TCR beta signatures. Notes on the study in general: Summed frequency of public TCR beta families distinguished CMV carriers with the relevant HLA. Dominating the ex vivo response were TCR beta clonotypes that were CMV-specific and HLA-C-restricted.

In germline, CDR1 is KGHSH, CDR2 LQKENI. Trimming removed 2 bases at V and 7 bases at J, with 15 bases between. The CDR3 is made up of 15 amino acids. One entry per CDR3 protein, called by TCRdb with MiXCR from the reads. The table lists more than 250,000 distinct CDR3 sequences, approximately 25% of them singletons. The chain joins TRBV18 to TRBJ2-1; D is unclear. The TCR originated in a human donor in good health (CMV status not recorded). Some clones in this sample may be carry-over from other donors' samples. Sequencing used cultured PBMCs, obtained from culture after CMV antigen stimulation. The CDR3 sequence is CASSPSRNHGNEQFF. DNA of the CDR3: TGTGCCAGCTCACCAAGCAGGAATCACGGGAATGAGCAGTTCTTC.